This entry lists 15 T cell receptor beta chains sequenced from one sample in a study of T cell responses to AZD1222 COVID-19 vaccine. The repertoire was sequenced with immunoSEQ multiplex PCR; TCRdb's copy has only in-frame clones and lacks some. The sample shows about 160,000 clones, around nine tenths of them seen only once. Sequencing was performed on peripheral blood, taken 28 days after the second AZD1222 dose. The receptor source for this set is an adult who received the AZD1222 COVID-19 vaccine.

The chain links TRBV3-1 (or the pseudogene TRBV3-2) to TRBJ1-5, with 7 bases identical to TRBD1. Germline CDR1 and CDR2: LGHDT and YNNKEL (reference sequence). The CDR3 consists of 15 residues. With V trimmed by 0 bases and J by 10 bases, 9 bases remained unmatched. CDR3 residues: CASSQEWDSAQPQHF. CDR3 coding DNA: TGTGCCAGCAGCCAAGAATGGGACAGTGCCCAACCCCAGCATTTT.

This chain uses TRBV30 with TRBJ1-2; D unresolved. This CDR3 region has 15 residues. Germline CDR1 reads GTSNPN; CDR2 reads SVGIG (reference sequence). With 2 bases removed from V and 0 bases from J, the gap between germline ends came to 13 bases. This chain's CDR3 is CAWSLKAPSNYGYTF. CDR3 coding DNA: TGTGCCTGGAGTTTGAAGGCACCCTCTAACTATGGCTACACCTTC. The full variable domain, rest sourced from reference TRBV30 and TRBJ1-2, is SQTIHQWPATLVQPVGSPLSLECTVEGTSNPNLYWYRQAAGRGLQLLFYSVGIGQISSEVPQNLSASRPQDRQFILSSKKLLLSDSGFYLCAWSLKAPSNYGYTFGSGTRLTVV.

The genes are TRBV5-1 and TRBJ2-5, with D perhaps matching TRBD1 (5 bases). CDR1 and CDR2 (germline): SGHRS, YFSETQ. V lost 2 bases to trimming and J lost 1 base, with 9 bases between them. The CDR3 consists of 14 residues. The CDR3, as DNA: TGCGCCAGCAGCTTAAAAACAGGCCAAGAGACCCAGTACTTC. Its protein product is CASSLKTGQETQYF.

CDR3 nucleotide sequence: TGTGCCAGCAGCTCCCGGACTAGCGGGGGGACGCAGTATTTT. It translates to CASSSRTSGGTQYF. The J gene is TRBJ2-3, the V gene TRBV5-6; 14 nucleotides match TRBD2. Per the germline V gene, CDR1 is SGHDT and CDR2 is YYEEEE. The CDR3 sequence is 14 residues long. The trim removed 3 bases at V and 9 bases at J, leaving 3 bases unmatched. The variable domain in full, completed from reference TRBV5-6 and TRBJ2-3, reads DAGVTQSPTHLIKTRGQQVTLRCSPKSGHDTVSWYQQALGQGPQFIFQYYEEEERQRGNFPDRFSGHQFPNYSSELNVNALLLGDSALYLCASSSRTSGGTQYFGPGTRLTVL.

This clone was counted a single time. The chain combines TRBV18 with TRBJ1-3; 8 nucleotides align to TRBD1. The CDR3 sequence is 18 residues long. Germline V gives CDR1 KGHSH, CDR2 LQKENI. The junction had 11 bases not matched to a gene; V was cut back by 4 bases and J by 0 bases. The CDR3 nucleotides are TGTGCCAGCTCACGCCTTCTGGGACAGGAGAGCTCTGGAAACACCATATATTTT. It encodes CASSRLLGQESSGNTIYF.

V usage is TRBV20-1 and J usage is TRBJ2-7; maybe TRBD2 (6 bases). The V gene's germline CDR1 is DFQATT and CDR2 SNEGSKA (reference sequence). CDR3 length: 11 amino acids. The V end lost 7 bases, the J end lost 4 bases, and 11 bases lay between the germline ends. The CDR3 coding sequence is TGCAGTGGCGGGGACCTTTACGAGCAGTACTTC. It codes for CSGGDLYEQYF.

J is TRBJ1-1 and V is TRBV4-1; no clear D gene. The length of the CDR3 is 14 residues. Trimming cost V 0 bases and J 7 bases, with 12 bases left between them. Germline CDR1 and CDR2: MGHRA and YSYEKL. CDR3 sequence (DNA): TGCGCCAGCAGCCAAGAAAGGCAACTTAGTGAAGCTTTCTTT. It translates to CASSQERQLSEAFF.

The chain recombines TRBV5-1 with TRBJ2-1, with a possible D match to TRBD1 (6 bases). V lost 2 bases and J 2 bases, leaving 14 bases between the germline ends. The CDR3 contains 16 residues. The germline V gene encodes CDR1 SGHRS and CDR2 YFSETQ. The CDR3 spells CASSLNRQAAYNEQFF. For the CDR3, the DNA is TGCGCCAGCAGCTTAAACAGACAGGCCGCCTACAATGAGCAGTTCTTC.

As to this clone: This same CDR3 is encoded by further DNA sequences in the sample. The chain links TRBV5-1 to TRBJ2-1, with D tentatively TRBD2 (5 bases). In germline, CDR1 is SGHRS, CDR2 YFSETQ. V was clipped by 0 bases and J by 0 bases, with 7 bases between them. This CDR3 spans 15 amino acids. This CDR3 is CASSLVGSSYNEQFF. In DNA, the CDR3 is TGCGCCAGCAGCTTGGTGGGGAGCTCCTACAATGAGCAGTTCTTC.

J is TRBJ1-1 and V is TRBV6-5; tentatively, D is TRBD1 (5 bases). Germline-derived CDR1 and CDR2 are MNHEY and SVGAGI. The CDR3 covers 15 residues. V was shortened by 5 bases and J by 5 bases, with 18 bases between the two germline ends. CDR3 region: CASSRYRGLGTEAFF. CDR3 DNA: TGTGCCAGCAGTCGGTATAGGGGCCTAGGAACTGAAGCTTTCTTT.

This chain joins TRBV2 and TRBJ2-2, with D unclear. This CDR3 has 12 residues. Germline V gene data show CDR1 as SNHLY and CDR2 as FYNNEI. V was cut by 4 bases and J by 3 bases, with 3 bases left in between. The CDR3 here is CASSVDTGELFF. The DNA for the CDR3 is TGTGCCAGCAGTGTTGACACCGGGGAGCTGTTTTTT.

The chain is built from TRBV2 and TRBJ2-3; D remains ambiguous. CDR3 length: 13 residues. Germline assignment: CDR1 SNHLY and CDR2 FYNNEI. V lost 5 bases and J lost 2, with 8 bases in between. CDR3 in DNA: TGTGCCAGCAGTTCTATTTCCACAGATACGCAGTATTTT. Translated: CASSSISTDTQYF.

The V call is TRBV5-4, the J call TRBJ2-2; the D is unclear. The ends were cut back, 0 bases at V and 6 bases at J, with 9 bases in the middle. Germline-derived CDR1 and CDR2 are SGHNT and YYREEE (reference sequence). The CDR3 spans 14 residues. DNA of the CDR3: TGTGCCAGCAGCTTGGAGGGAAGGGCCGGGGAGCTGTTTTTT. Translation gives CASSLEGRAGELFF.

V is TRBV6-6 and J is TRBJ1-4; no clear D gene. V gave up 6 bases and J gave up 3 bases, with 17 bases separating them. The CDR3 contains 16 residues. Germline V gives CDR1 MNHNY, CDR2 SVGAGI (reference sequence). CDR3 coding DNA: TGTGCCAGCAGGGACCCCACGAATATGGCTAATGAAAAACTGTTTTTT. Amino acids: CASRDPTNMANEKLFF.

The chain combines TRBV2 with TRBJ1-6; D is undetermined. There are 15 residues in the CDR3. The V end lost 6 bases, the J end lost 6 bases, and 15 bases lay between the germline ends. Germline loops: CDR1 SNHLY, CDR2 FYNNEI. CDR3 nucleotides: TGTGCCAGCAGAGTTTCAGGCACGTCTAATTCACCCCTCCACTTT. Its translation: CASRVSGTSNSPLHF.